The 6 T cell receptor beta chains listed next were all sequenced from one sample in a study of tumor-infiltrating lymphocytes in primary liver carcinoma. It was from about 21-30 mg of unsorted bulk tissue that RNA and DNA were co-extracted. A primer matching the constant region was used to make TCR beta cDNA from approximately 500 ng of total RNA. Slightly modified ARM-PCR with three nested multiplex PCR rounds yielded TCR beta libraries. For around 10 cycles apiece, the opening two PCR rounds ran with TRBV1-TRBV30 forward primers and a C-beta reverse primer. TCRdb used MiXCR to reprocess the multiplex PCR reads, holding one entry per CDR3 protein. Of about 92,000 distinct CDR3 sequences detected, 68% appear once; the ten largest clones hold more than 25%. The sample taken for sequencing was tumor-adjacent normal liver tissue. Every receptor here comes from a man aged 40-55 years with primary liver carcinoma and hepatitis B virus infection.

To note about this clonotype: Germline and junction disagree at one end, which may indicate a read error. The J gene is TRBJ2-7, the V gene TRBV5-6; the D call may be TRBD1 or TRBD2 (7 bases each). From germline, CDR1 is SGHDT and CDR2 YYEEEE. The CDR3 spans 13 residues. Written as DNA, the CDR3 is TGTGCCAACAGCTTTACAGGGGACTACGAGCAGCACTTC. This codes for CANSFTGDYEQHF.

As concerns this clonotype: The junction shows a germline mismatch at one end, possibly a read error. This chain uses TRBV7-9 with TRBJ1-1; D unresolved. This CDR3 region has 14 residues. Germline V lookup: CDR1 SEHNR, CDR2 FQNEAQ (reference sequence). CDR3 residues: CASGLRGRESEAFF. CDR3 nucleotide sequence: TGTGCCAGCGGCTTAAGAGGGCGGGAGTCTGAAGCTTTCTTT.

This clonotype occurred once. The chain has TRBV5-4 and TRBJ2-2; D not resolved. The CDR3 contains 15 residues. The germline V gene encodes CDR1 SGHNT and CDR2 YYREEE (reference sequence). V was shortened by 4 bases and J by 1 base, with 11 bases between the two germline ends. The CDR3 spells CASSKKTMNTGELFF. The CDR3 coding sequence is TGTGCCAGCAGCAAGAAGACAATGAACACCGGGGAGCTGTTTTTT.

Note on this clonotype: The junction shows a germline mismatch at one end, possibly a read error. This rearrangement joins TRBV6-5 to TRBJ1-6; D is unresolved. This CDR3 contains 13 residues. Germline-derived CDR1 and CDR2 are MNHEY and SVGAGI. CDR3 DNA: TGTGCCAGCAGGGCTTGTTATAATTCACTCCTCCACTTT. Protein: CASRACYNSLLHF.

This clonotype occurred many times. V and J are TRBV6-6 and TRBJ2-5; D not resolved. V lost 6 bases and J 5 bases, leaving 16 bases between the germline ends. The CDR3 spans 14 residues. Germline V gene lookup returns CDR1 MNHNY and CDR2 SVGAGI (reference sequence). Here the CDR3 DNA reads TGTGCCAGCAGACCCGGTGGGCCCGGGGAGACCCAGTACTTC. It specifies CASRPGGPGETQYF.

The count of this clonotype is one. A read error may be the cause here, since a much bigger clone is one base away. The chain recombines TRBV5-4 with TRBJ1-2; 8 bases fit TRBD1. Germline V gene sequence: CDR1 SGHNT, CDR2 YYREEE (reference sequence). The length of the CDR3 is 14 residues. The ends lost 3 bases at V and 7 bases at J; junction bases unmatched: 8. The CDR3 here is CASSSDRALRGYTF. For the CDR3, the DNA is TGTGCCAGCAGCTCGGACAGGGCGCTGCGTGGCTACACCTTC.